This T cell receptor beta chain was profiled in a study of a mutant IDH1 vaccine in newly diagnosed glioma. Overall study: Initiation of the vaccine course occurred 4-6 weeks after radiotherapy alone, or alongside temozolomide cycles. Every participant had undergone radiotherapy, temozolomide, or both before, and most underwent both. General study points: Among all patients, vaccine-induced immune responses occurred in approximately 93%.

Specified time point: week 11, during vaccination. Each vaccine dose was 300 ug of mutant IDH1 20-mer peptide, with topical imiquimod. New IDH1-mutant, ATRX-lost WHO grade 3 or 4 astrocytomas occurred in donors. Here immunoSEQ multiplex PCR was the method, and the copy in TCRdb shows in-frame clones only, minus some. This table holds roughly 120,000 clones, around 80% found once. A remark on this clone: The antigen remains unidentified.

J was trimmed by 5 bases and V by 0 bases; bases with no gene match: 4. CDR1 and CDR2 (germline): LGHNA, YNFKEQ. CDR3 length: 16 amino acids. Sample: PBMCs, taken from a glioma patient whose treatment included an IDH1 peptide vaccine. This chain connects TRBV4-2 to TRBJ2-2; TRBD2 matches 9 bases. This sequence originates from a man aged 35-49 years with glioma. As DNA, the CDR3 is TGTGCCAGCAGCCAAGATACGAGCGGGAGGACCGGGGAGCTGTTTTTT. Amino acids: CASSQDTSGRTGELFF.